This T cell receptor beta chain originates from a study of blood T cell repertoires in COVID-19. About the study: Acute and convalescent COVID-19 samples came from the United States, Italy and Spain. PBMCs, B-cell-depleted T cells, or T cells were the source of the cDNA or gDNA that made up the material.

Germline CDR1 reads SEHNR; CDR2 reads FQNEAQ (reference sequence). The ends were cut back, 1 base at V and 6 bases at J, with 16 bases in the middle. The CDR3 spans 16 residues. How the authors handled the data: Reference gene primer amplification yielded estimated nucleated cell counts. The data were produced by immunoSEQ multiplex PCR, yet TCRdb's version contains in-frame clones alone and is incomplete. The D gene and trimming were derived from the DNA, and the V and J assignments and clone size from that table. The profile shows fewer than 65,000 clones, 86% of them singletons. This chain links TRBV7-9 with TRBJ1-5; D remains ambiguous. The sample was peripheral blood. The receptor was isolated from a man aged 55 to 70 with acute or convalescent COVID-19. CDR3 sequence: CASSLGAGKGIQPQHF. CDR3 nucleotide sequence: TGTGCCAGCAGCTTAGGGGCGGGGAAGGGTATTCAGCCCCAGCATTTT.